Listed below are T cell receptor beta chains from one sample, sequenced in a study of cytomegalovirus exposure and HLA in healthy donors. Using immunoSEQ multiplex PCR, the repertoire was profiled, and TCRdb retains in-frame clones only, with some absent. The repertoire includes 100,000 to 150,000 clones, approximately 80% of them detected once, and roughly 3.5% sits in the top ten. Specimen: PBMCs. The receptors shown here come from a man aged 35-49 years in good health and CMV-seronegative. Both conserved end residues are part of each CDR3. D genes are given only for firm matches. The size field is filled for only some rows; it gives once, few, many or a size class.

clone size	D gene	V gene	J gene	CDR3 DNA	CDR3 protein
NA	NA	TRBV19	TRBJ1-1	TGTGCCAGTTCGGGGACACCGAACACTGAAGCTTTCTTT	CASSGTPNTEAFF
NA	TRBD1	TRBV7-7	TRBJ2-7	TGTGCCAGCAGCTTTGACAGGGCGAGCTACGAGCAGTACTTC	CASSFDRASYEQYF
NA	TRBD2	TRBV11-3	TRBJ2-2	TGTGCCAGCAGCTTAGGGGGGGGCACCGGGGAGCTGTTTTTT	CASSLGGGTGELFF
NA	TRBD2	TRBV7-2	TRBJ2-7	TGTGCCAGCCAGGGATTCGAGCGGGGGATAACCTACGAGCAGTACTTC	CASQGFERGITYEQYF
NA	TRBD1	TRBV28	TRBJ1-1	TGTGCCAGCAGTCTTTTCGGGACAGGAGACACTGAAGCTTTCTTT	CASSLFGTGDTEAFF
NA	TRBD1	TRBV28	TRBJ2-2	TGTGCCAGCAGTGTGCGACAGGGGGCCGGGGAGCTGTTTTTT	CASSVRQGAGELFF
few	TRBD1	TRBV9	TRBJ2-7	TGTGCCAGCAGCGCGACAGGGGTTCTGTACGAGCAGTACTTC	CASSATGVLYEQYF
NA	TRBD2	TRBV2	TRBJ2-3	TGTGCCAGCAGTATTGGACTAGTAGGAGATACGCAGTATTTT	CASSIGLVGDTQYF
NA	NA	TRBV19	TRBJ1-2	TGTGCCAGTACCCTCGGCGGGGGAGCTAACTATGGCTACACCTTC	CASTLGGGANYGYTF
NA	NA	TRBV19	TRBJ1-5	TGTGCCAGTAGTATAAACGGGCAGCCCCAGCATTTT	CASSINGQPQHF
NA	TRBD1	TRBV2	TRBJ1-2	TGTGCCAGCAACGGGGAAAGGGGGCGAGGAGGCTACACCTTC	CASNGERGRGGYTF
NA	TRBD1	TRBV11-3	TRBJ2-2	TGTGCCAGCAGCTTGACAGGGATCGCTGGGGAGCTGTTTTTT	CASSLTGIAGELFF
NA	TRBD1	TRBV28	TRBJ1-1	TGTGCCAGCAGTTACAGGGGCGTTGAAGCTTTCTTT	CASSYRGVEAFF
NA	NA	TRBV7-9	TRBJ1-2	TGTGCCAGCAGCTTGGGCACGCACTATGGCTACACCTTC	CASSLGTHYGYTF
NA	NA	TRBV28	TRBJ2-5	TGTGCCAGCAGTTCTGGCCATATCGGGTTGGAAGAGACCCAGTACTTC	CASSSGHIGLEETQYF
NA	TRBD1	TRBV6-5	TRBJ2-7	TGTGCCAGCAGTACCCGGGACAGGGGGCTCTACGAGCAGTACTTC	CASSTRDRGLYEQYF
NA	NA	TRBV9	TRBJ1-5	TGTGCCAGCAGCAGCGGGGGCGACTTCAGGCAGCCCCAGCATTTT	CASSSGGDFRQPQHF
NA	NA	TRBV4-1	TRBJ2-2	TGCGCCAGCAGCCAAGACCCACCCTACGCGAACACCGGGGAGCTGTTTTTT	CASSQDPPYANTGELFF
NA	NA	TRBV7-2	TRBJ2-1	TGTGCCAGCATCCTGGGCAGGGCAAACAATGAGCAGTTCTTC	CASILGRANNEQFF
NA	NA	TRBV28	TRBJ1-1	TGTGCCAGCAGTTTATACGACGGACAGACTGAAGCTTTCTTT	CASSLYDGQTEAFF
NA	NA	TRBV9	TRBJ2-6	TGTGCCAGCAGCGTATCTAGGGGCGGGGCCAACGTCCTGACTTTC	CASSVSRGGANVLTF
NA	NA	TRBV6-5	TRBJ2-7	TGTGCCAGCAGCCGGGATCCAGAGTACTACGAGCAGTACTTC	CASSRDPEYYEQYF
few	TRBD2	TRBV7-2	TRBJ2-5	TGTGCCAGCAGCCCCACGCGGGGGTCAGGGGAGACCCAGTACTTC	CASSPTRGSGETQYF
few	TRBD1	TRBV7-2	TRBJ1-4	TGTGCCAGCAGCGCAGGCCAGGGGGCAAAACTGTTTTTT	CASSAGQGAKLFF
once	NA	TRBV11-2	TRBJ2-2	TGTGCCAGCAGCTTAGTTGCAGCGAACACCGGGGAGCTGTTTTTT	CASSLVAANTGELFF
NA	TRBD1	TRBV5-1	TRBJ2-7	TGCGCCAGCAGCTTAGGACAGGGATTAACCTACGAGCAGTACTTC	CASSLGQGLTYEQYF
few	NA	TRBV7-9	TRBJ2-7	TGTGCCAGCAGCTTACAGGGAACTGTATCCTACGAGCAGTACTTC	CASSLQGTVSYEQYF
few	NA	TRBV5-1	TRBJ2-7	TGCGCCAGCAAAGTGCAGGCCAGCTCCTACGAGCAGTACTTC	CASKVQASSYEQYF
few	TRBD1	TRBV6-5	TRBJ2-5	TGTGCCAGCAGTCGACAGGGGGAGACCCAGTACTTC	CASSRQGETQYF
NA	NA	TRBV7-2	TRBJ2-5	TGTGCCAGCACCACCCTACAAGAGACCCAGTACTTC	CASTTLQETQYF